Below, 22 T cell receptor beta chains from the same sample are listed, as sequenced in a study of spatial heterogeneity in lung cancer. Time point defined: sample taken at primary tumor resection. From tumor, nontumor lung or frozen PBMC, whole RNA was taken unsorted for sequencing. From the 5' RACE reads, TCRdb called clonotypes with MiXCR, one entry per CDR3 protein. The sample has some 47,000 distinct CDR3 sequences, roughly 6.5% seen once. The material sequenced was PBMCs, taken at surgery. The receptor source for this set is a female donor with early-stage non-small cell lung cancer.

This clonotype was seen at least ten times. The CDR3 DNA sequence: TGCAGTGCTAGGGGGGGACTAGCGGGGCCTAGCACAGATACGCAGTATTTT. Protein product: CSARGGLAGPSTDTQYF. V is TRBV20-1 and J is TRBJ2-3; 13 nucleotides agree with TRBD2. Trimming cost V 3 bases and J 0 bases; bases outside gene matches: 6. The CDR3 has 17 residues. CDR1 is DFQATT, CDR2 SNEGSKA, per germline (reference sequence).

This clonotype was seen many times. The chain combines TRBV5-1 with TRBJ1-3, with D perhaps TRBD1 (5 bases). The CDR3 has 13 amino acids. Germline loops: CDR1 SGHRS, CDR2 YFSETQ. Trimming removed 5 bases at V and 9 bases at J, with 15 bases between. The CDR3 coding sequence is TGCGCCAGCAGTAGGGGCCCAAGGAGCACCATATATTTT. Protein sequence: CASSRGPRSTIYF.

This clonotype was detected a few times. The chain is built from TRBV5-6 and TRBJ1-1; D uncertain. With 10 bases removed from V and 6 bases from J, the gap between germline ends came to 19 bases. Per germline, CDR1 SGHDT and CDR2 YYEEEE. This CDR3 is built from 13 residues. CDR3 loop: CASRAPARAEAFF. DNA of the CDR3: TGTGCCTCTCGGGCACCCGCGCGGGCTGAAGCTTTCTTT.

The chain has TRBV2 and TRBJ2-3; the match to TRBD2 covers 12 bases. Trimming took 4 bases from V and 5 from J; bases not matched to a gene: 4. Per germline, CDR1 SNHLY and CDR2 FYNNEI. This CDR3 is built from 15 residues. CDR3 nucleotide sequence: TGTGCCAGCAGTGGACTAGCGGGGGAACTAGATACGCAGTATTTT. Translation: CASSGLAGELDTQYF.

The sample holds a few counts of this clonotype. CDR3 DNA sequence: TGCGCCAGCAGCCAAGCCCTGGATAGAAGGGGGGGAGAGACCCAGTACTTC. The encoded protein is CASSQALDRRGGETQYF. The chain employs TRBV4-3 and TRBJ2-5, with a tentative D call TRBD2 (7 bases). The CDR3 contains 17 residues. Germline CDR1 reads LGHNA; CDR2 reads YSLEER. Trimming left V 1 base short and J 4 bases short, with 19 bases between.

The rearrangement links TRBV15 to TRBJ2-1; 8 nucleotides agree with TRBD2. Germline V lookup: CDR1 LNHNV, CDR2 YYDKDF (reference sequence). V gave up 0 bases and J gave up 4 bases; unmatched junction bases: 5. CDR3 length: 16 amino acids. The CDR3 loop reads CATSRDPGTRYNEQFF. CDR3 bases: TGTGCCACCAGCAGAGACCCGGGGACTAGATACAATGAGCAGTTCTTC.

This clonotype came up many times. This chain uses TRBV12-3 or TRBV12-4 with TRBJ1-2; 7 bases fit TRBD1. CDR3 size: 13 residues. With 10 bases clipped from V and 3 bases from J, the junction kept 8 bases outside the gene matches. CDR3 in DNA: TGTGCCACCAGAGAGACAGGGTACTATGGCTACACCTTC. Translated: CATRETGYYGYTF.

This clonotype was counted ten times or more. CDR3 amino acids: CASSWPRDPRTDTQYF. In nucleotides, the CDR3 is TGCGCCAGCAGCTGGCCCCGGGACCCCCGCACAGATACGCAGTATTTT. This sequence joins TRBV5-1 and TRBJ2-3; D possibly matches TRBD1 or TRBD2 (5 bases each). V dropped 3 bases and J dropped 1 base, with 15 bases sitting between them. CDR3 length: 16 residues. CDR1 and CDR2 (germline): SGHRS, YFSETQ.

This clonotype was found many times. This chain links TRBV28 with TRBJ2-3; maybe TRBD2 (7 bases). Trimming left V 7 bases short and J 2 bases short, with 19 bases between. CDR1 is MDHEN and CDR2 is SYDVKM in the germline V gene. This CDR3 spans 16 amino acids. DNA of the CDR3: TGTGCCAGCAAACGTCGGGGGCGGGGGATCACAGATACGCAGTATTTT. Amino acids: CASKRRGRGITDTQYF.

V and J are TRBV7-9 and TRBJ2-5; D gene unclear. The CDR3 is made up of 12 amino acids. The germline V and J ends were trimmed by 6 bases and 5 bases, with 10 bases remaining between them. Per the germline V gene, CDR1 is SEHNR and CDR2 is FQNEAQ (reference sequence). Here the CDR3 DNA reads TGTGCCAGCAGTCCGATGAGGGAGACCCAGTACTTC. This encodes CASSPMRETQYF.

In its sample, this clonotype ranks as medium-sized. The rearrangement links TRBV3-1 to TRBJ2-3; no reliable D call. Trimming shortened V by 2 bases and J by 3 bases, and 0 bases separated the two germline ends. Germline V gives CDR1 LGHDT, CDR2 YNNKEL (reference sequence). The CDR3 is 11 residues long. Here the CDR3 reads CASSQTDTQYF. DNA for the CDR3: TGTGCCAGCAGCCAAACAGATACGCAGTATTTT.

This clonotype was observed at least ten times. This rearrangement joins TRBV6-1 to TRBJ2-1; TRBD2 matches at 13 bases. CDR1 and CDR2 from the germline V gene are MNHNS and SASEGT. With V trimmed by 6 bases and J by 8 bases, 13 bases remained unmatched. The CDR3 contains 17 residues. The CDR3 sequence is CASRPMLGTSGIHEQFF. The DNA for the CDR3 is TGTGCCAGCAGACCCATGCTCGGGACTAGCGGGATCCATGAGCAGTTCTTC.

This clonotype was observed many times. The V and J genes are TRBV5-1 and TRBJ1-2, with D possibly matching TRBD1 (5 bases). The germline V gene has CDR1 SGHRS and CDR2 YFSETQ. The CDR3 extends over 14 amino acids. Trimming took off 0 bases at V and 2 bases at J, with 8 bases between the two ends. The CDR3 nucleotides are TGCGCCAGCAGCTTGGGGGACGGGAACTATGGCTACACCTTC. This translates into CASSLGDGNYGYTF.

At least ten counts were recorded for this clonotype. V gene TRBV7-2 combines with J gene TRBJ2-1, with D perhaps TRBD1 or TRBD2 (6 bases each). Germline CDR1 and CDR2: SGHTA and FQGNSA. This CDR3 region has 14 residues. V was trimmed by 3 bases and J by 15 bases, leaving 21 bases between them. CDR3 loop: CASSFTGAGPRGFF. CDR3 coding DNA: TGTGCCAGCAGCTTTACGGGGGCGGGGCCCCGGGGGTTCTTC. Supplemented by reference TRBV7-2 and TRBJ2-1, the full variable domain reads GAGVSQSPSNKVTEKGKDVELRCDPISGHTALYWYRQSLGQGLEFLIYFQGNSAPDKSGLPSDRFSAERTGGSVSTLTIQRTQQEDSAVYLCASSFTGAGPRGFFGPGTRLTVL.

This clonotype was recorded at least ten times. The rearrangement uses TRBV18 and TRBJ2-3; D gene ambiguous. The germline V gene has CDR1 KGHSH and CDR2 LQKENI. Trimming stripped 3 bases from V and 3 bases from J, with 7 bases between. The CDR3 runs 13 residues. In DNA form, the CDR3 reads TGTGCCAGCTCACCCTCTAGGACAGATACGCAGTATTTT. Translating it yields CASSPSRTDTQYF.

There are a few counts of this clonotype. The chain joins TRBV10-3 to TRBJ2-3; D is perhaps TRBD2 (6 bases). The V end was cut by 7 bases, the J end by 2 bases, with 10 bases between. Per germline, CDR1 ENHRY and CDR2 SYGVKD. The CDR3 contains 13 residues. CDR3 sequence (DNA): TGTGCCATCACCCGGGACTCCACAGATACGCAGTATTTT. Translation: CAITRDSTDTQYF.

There are many counts of this clonotype. The chain links TRBV11-2 to TRBJ2-5; D may be TRBD1 or TRBD2 (5 bases each). CDR1 is SGHAT, CDR2 FQNNGV, per germline. There are 16 residues in the CDR3. Trimming took off 2 bases at V and 4 bases at J, with 17 bases between the two ends. The CDR3 loop reads CASSLTDVGGGETQYF. In DNA, the CDR3 is TGTGCCAGCAGCTTAACGGATGTCGGTGGGGGAGAGACCCAGTACTTC.

The rearrangement joins TRBV29-1 to TRBJ1-2; D unclear. V was trimmed by 5 bases and J by 4 bases, leaving 14 bases between them. The CDR3 length is 13 residues. The V gene's germline CDR1 is SQVTM and CDR2 ANQGSEA. CDR3: CSVLGSLSYGYTF. The CDR3 DNA is TGCAGCGTTTTGGGCAGCCTATCCTATGGCTACACCTTC.

This clonotype was picked up many times. The chain couples TRBV20-1 to TRBJ1-2, with TRBD1 matching 9 bases. The CDR3 contains 17 residues. The germline V gene has CDR1 DFQATT and CDR2 SNEGSKA (reference sequence). Trimming cost V 4 bases and J 1 base; bases outside gene matches: 13. In nucleotides, the CDR3 is TGCAGTGCTATAAGACCCCGGACAGGGGTCTTTAACTATGGCTACACCTTC. Encoded protein: CSAIRPRTGVFNYGYTF.

This clonotype has at least ten counts. A junction boundary mismatches the germline segment, possibly from a read error. The V call is TRBV28, the J call TRBJ2-7; 8 positions agree with TRBD1. The CDR3 loop spans 14 amino acids. Germline-derived CDR1 and CDR2 are MDHEN and SYDVKM. The CDR3 coding sequence is TGTGCCAGCAGTTCGGACAGGGTATCCTACGGTTGGAACTTC. This gives the protein CASSSDRVSYGWNF.

This clonotype showed up just once. A single base separates this from a much larger clone, so it may be a read error. The rearrangement uses TRBV19 and TRBJ1-2; D might be TRBD1 (6 bases). The CDR3 is made up of 12 amino acids. Germline assignment: CDR1 LNHDA and CDR2 SQIVND (reference sequence). As DNA, the CDR3 is TGTGCCAGTACCGTCGGGGGGCATGGCCACACCTTC. Translating it yields CASTVGGHGHTF.

In this sample, this clonotype turned up many times. The genes are TRBV4-3 and TRBJ2-7; TRBD1 is a possible D gene (6 bases). The germline V and J ends were trimmed by 0 bases and 7 bases, with 13 bases remaining between them. Per germline, CDR1 LGHNA and CDR2 YSLEER. The CDR3 has 14 residues. This CDR3 reads CASSQDTGPGEQYF. In nucleotides, the CDR3 is TGCGCCAGCAGCCAAGACACAGGGCCGGGGGAGCAGTACTTC.